This T cell receptor (beta chain) is from a study of T cell repertoires in aging, cancer and after chemotherapy. The overall study: Glioblastoma patients receiving temozolomide-based therapy gave paired samples before and after chemotherapy. Overall study results and limits: In cancer patients, declining TCR diversity with age involved lost richness and lost evenness. Age-matched healthy donors had significantly more diverse, less clonal blood TCR repertoires than untreated cancer patients. In each cancer cohort, median generation probability increased across chemotherapy, suggesting thymic output rebounded.

Concerning this clonotype: Its specificity is not known.

Rearranged V-D-J TRB sequences were amplified with a mixed TRB-A/B primer pool. TCRdb re-analysed the multiplex PCR reads in MiXCR, keeping a single row per CDR3 protein. This table holds roughly 3,100 distinct CDR3 sequences, 28% found once. The template was genomic DNA from peripheral blood, not RNA. The CDR3 runs to 16 residues. The germline V gene encodes CDR1 DFQATT and CDR2 SNEGSKA (reference sequence). Between the trimmed V and J ends, which lost 6 bases and 1 base, there was a span of 20 bases. The TCR was taken from a human donor with a solid tumor. The source material was blood. The rearrangement joins TRBV20-1 to TRBJ2-3; D may match TRBD1 or TRBD2 (5 bases each). For the CDR3, the DNA is TGCAGTGCAAACACACCTTGGGGGTGGGGCACAGATACGCAGTATTTT. Translating gives CSANTPWGWGTDTQYF.